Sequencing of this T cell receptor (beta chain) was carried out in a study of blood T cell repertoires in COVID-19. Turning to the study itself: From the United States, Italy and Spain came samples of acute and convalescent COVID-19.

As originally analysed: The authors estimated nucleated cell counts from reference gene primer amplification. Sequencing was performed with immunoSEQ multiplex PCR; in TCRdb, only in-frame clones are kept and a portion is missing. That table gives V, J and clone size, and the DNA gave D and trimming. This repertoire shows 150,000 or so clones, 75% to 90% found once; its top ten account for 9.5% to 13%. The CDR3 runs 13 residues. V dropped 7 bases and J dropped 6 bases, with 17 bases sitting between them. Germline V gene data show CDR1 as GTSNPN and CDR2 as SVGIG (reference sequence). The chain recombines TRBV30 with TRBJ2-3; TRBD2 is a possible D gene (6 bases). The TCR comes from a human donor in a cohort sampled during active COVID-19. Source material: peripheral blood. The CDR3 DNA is TGTGCCTTTGGGGACGGCCGGGGGGATACGCAGTATTTT. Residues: CAFGDGRGDTQYF.